The rows below give T cell receptor beta chains drawn from one sample of a study of blood T cell repertoires in COVID-19. TCRdb's copy holds only in-frame clones and misses some; the assay was immunoSEQ multiplex PCR. The table shows around 230,000 clones, with less than 90% occurring only once. The sequenced sample consisted of PBMCs or T cells enriched from blood (not recorded which). These receptors were taken from a woman in her thirties who had recovered from COVID-19. Each CDR3 is given with its conserved first and last residue.

J gene: TRBJ1-4; V gene: TRBV7-6; CDR3 protein: CASSLAGGQGYEKLFF
J gene: TRBJ1-5; V gene: TRBV4-3; CDR3 protein: CASSQDYTGGNQPQHF
J gene: TRBJ2-1; V gene: TRBV7-2; CDR3 protein: CASSRPGQYNEQFF
J gene: TRBJ2-3; V gene: TRBV7-9; CDR3 protein: CASSLLAYTDTQYF
J gene: TRBJ2-1; V gene: TRBV5-6; CDR3 protein: CASSFGTSGRHNEQFF
J gene: TRBJ1-1; V gene: TRBV3-1/TRBV3-2; CDR3 protein: CASSQRGGNTEAFF
J gene: TRBJ2-5; V gene: TRBV6-1; CDR3 protein: CASSQAPGLAGGRETQYF
J gene: TRBJ2-4; V gene: TRBV10-3; CDR3 protein: CAISESRDLAKNIQYF
J gene: TRBJ2-7; V gene: TRBV15; CDR3 protein: CATSRWGTGYEQYF
J gene: TRBJ1-1; V gene: TRBV12-3/TRBV12-4; CDR3 protein: CASSFQGGTEAFF
J gene: TRBJ1-5; V gene: TRBV7-9; CDR3 protein: CASRGDNQPQHF
J gene: TRBJ1-1; V gene: TRBV11-3; CDR3 protein: CASSQGGVPTEAFF
J gene: TRBJ1-3; V gene: TRBV4-3; CDR3 protein: CASSQDWQGIGNTIYF
J gene: TRBJ1-2; V gene: TRBV5-4; CDR3 protein: CASSFRQANYGYTF
J gene: TRBJ2-1; V gene: TRBV19; CDR3 protein: CASSGYSGGLSSYNEQFF
J gene: TRBJ2-3; V gene: TRBV7-3; CDR3 protein: CASSLMKPSDTQYF
J gene: TRBJ2-5; V gene: TRBV7-7; CDR3 protein: CASSPGTSGRETQYF
J gene: TRBJ2-1; V gene: TRBV11-2; CDR3 protein: CASSPLASGYNEQFF
J gene: TRBJ1-1; V gene: TRBV6-1; CDR3 protein: CASSEEGGNTEAFF
J gene: TRBJ2-7; V gene: TRBV5-1; CDR3 protein: CASSPGQGAGEQYF
J gene: TRBJ2-5; V gene: TRBV25-1; CDR3 protein: CASSSPGTGETQYF
J gene: TRBJ1-2; V gene: TRBV24-1; CDR3 protein: CATSDELTGYTF
J gene: TRBJ2-7; V gene: TRBV29-1; CDR3 protein: CSVEESYEQYF
J gene: TRBJ1-3; V gene: TRBV10-3; CDR3 protein: CAISGTDSGNTIYF